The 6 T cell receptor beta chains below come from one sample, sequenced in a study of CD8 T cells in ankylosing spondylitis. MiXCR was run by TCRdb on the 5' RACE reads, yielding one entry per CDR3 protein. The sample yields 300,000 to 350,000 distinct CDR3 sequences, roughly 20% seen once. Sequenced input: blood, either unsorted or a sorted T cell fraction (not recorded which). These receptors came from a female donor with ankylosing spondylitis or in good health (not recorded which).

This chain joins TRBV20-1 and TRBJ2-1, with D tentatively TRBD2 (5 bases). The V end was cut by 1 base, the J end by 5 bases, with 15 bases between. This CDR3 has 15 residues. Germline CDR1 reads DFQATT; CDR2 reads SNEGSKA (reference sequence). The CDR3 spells CSARGGSGKNNEQFF. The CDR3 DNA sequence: TGCAGTGCTAGAGGAGGGAGCGGAAAAAACAATGAGCAGTTCTTC.

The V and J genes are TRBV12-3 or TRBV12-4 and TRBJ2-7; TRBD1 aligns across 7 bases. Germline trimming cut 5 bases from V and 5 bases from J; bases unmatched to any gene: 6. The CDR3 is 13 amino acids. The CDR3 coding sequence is TGTGCCAGCAGTCTACAGGGGTTGGACGAGCAGTACTTC. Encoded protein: CASSLQGLDEQYF.

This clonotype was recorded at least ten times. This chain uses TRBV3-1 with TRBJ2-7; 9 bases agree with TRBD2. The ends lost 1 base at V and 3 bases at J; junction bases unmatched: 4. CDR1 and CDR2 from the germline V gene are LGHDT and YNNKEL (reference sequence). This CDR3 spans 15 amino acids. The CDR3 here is CASSQGLAGLYEQYF. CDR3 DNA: TGTGCCAGCAGCCAAGGCCTAGCGGGACTCTACGAGCAGTACTTC.

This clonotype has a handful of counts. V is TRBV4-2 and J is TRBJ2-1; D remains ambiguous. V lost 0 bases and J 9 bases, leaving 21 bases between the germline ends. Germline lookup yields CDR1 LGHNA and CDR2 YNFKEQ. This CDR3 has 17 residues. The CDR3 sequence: CASSQDDGPYSKSEQFF. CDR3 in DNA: TGTGCCAGCAGCCAAGATGATGGGCCGTATAGCAAGTCTGAGCAGTTCTTC.

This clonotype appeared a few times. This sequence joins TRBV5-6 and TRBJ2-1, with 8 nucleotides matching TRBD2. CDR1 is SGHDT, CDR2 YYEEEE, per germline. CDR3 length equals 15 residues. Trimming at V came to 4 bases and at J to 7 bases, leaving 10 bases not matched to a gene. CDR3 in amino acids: CASSPGTRTWNEQFF. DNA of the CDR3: TGTGCCAGCAGCCCGGGGACTAGGACTTGGAATGAGCAGTTCTTC.

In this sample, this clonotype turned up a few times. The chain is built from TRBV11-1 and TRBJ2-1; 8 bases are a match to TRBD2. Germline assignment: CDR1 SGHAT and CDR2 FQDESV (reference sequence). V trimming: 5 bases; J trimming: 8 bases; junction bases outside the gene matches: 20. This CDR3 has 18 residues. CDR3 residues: CASSARGQRGMTWDEQFF. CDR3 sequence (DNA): TGTGCCAGCAGCGCCAGGGGTCAGCGGGGGATGACCTGGGATGAGCAGTTCTTC.